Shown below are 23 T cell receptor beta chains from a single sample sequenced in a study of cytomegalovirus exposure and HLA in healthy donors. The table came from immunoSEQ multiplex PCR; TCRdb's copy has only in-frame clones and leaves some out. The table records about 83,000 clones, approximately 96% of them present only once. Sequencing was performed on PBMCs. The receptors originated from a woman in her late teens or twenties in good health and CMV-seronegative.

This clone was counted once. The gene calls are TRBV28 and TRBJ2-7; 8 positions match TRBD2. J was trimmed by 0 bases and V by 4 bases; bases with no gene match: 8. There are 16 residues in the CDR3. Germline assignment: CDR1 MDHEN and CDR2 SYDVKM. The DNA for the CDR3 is TGTGCCAGCAGTTACTCCTTAGCGGGAAACTCCTACGAGCAGTACTTC. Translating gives CASSYSLAGNSYEQYF.

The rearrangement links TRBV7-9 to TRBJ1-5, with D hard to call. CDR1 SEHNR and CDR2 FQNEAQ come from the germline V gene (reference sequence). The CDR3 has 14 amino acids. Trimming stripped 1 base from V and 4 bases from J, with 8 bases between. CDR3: CASSLETSNQPQHF. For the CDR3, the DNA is TGTGCCAGCAGCTTAGAGACATCAAATCAGCCCCAGCATTTT.

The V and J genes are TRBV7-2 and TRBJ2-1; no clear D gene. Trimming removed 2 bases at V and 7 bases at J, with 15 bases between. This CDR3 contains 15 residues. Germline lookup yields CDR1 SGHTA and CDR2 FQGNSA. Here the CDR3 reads CASSLLAPGLNEQFF. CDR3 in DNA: TGTGCCAGCAGCTTATTGGCCCCCGGGTTGAATGAGCAGTTCTTC.

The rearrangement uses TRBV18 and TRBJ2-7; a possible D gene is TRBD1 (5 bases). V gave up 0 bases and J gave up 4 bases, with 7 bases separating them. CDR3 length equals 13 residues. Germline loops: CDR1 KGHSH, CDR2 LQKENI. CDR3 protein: CASSPPQGYEQYF. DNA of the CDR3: TGTGCCAGCTCACCACCCCAGGGTTACGAGCAGTACTTC.

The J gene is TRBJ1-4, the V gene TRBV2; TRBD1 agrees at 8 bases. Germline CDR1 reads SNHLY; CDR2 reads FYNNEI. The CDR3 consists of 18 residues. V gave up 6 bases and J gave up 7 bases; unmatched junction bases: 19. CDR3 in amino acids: CASSSGTGVVGESEKLFF. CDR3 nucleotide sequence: TGTGCCAGCAGCTCCGGGACAGGTGTCGTAGGCGAGAGTGAAAAACTGTTTTTT.

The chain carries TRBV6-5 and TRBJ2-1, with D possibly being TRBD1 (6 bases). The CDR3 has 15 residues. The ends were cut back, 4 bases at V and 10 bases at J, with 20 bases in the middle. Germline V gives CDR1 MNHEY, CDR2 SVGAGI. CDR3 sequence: CASSSGTPTPREQFF. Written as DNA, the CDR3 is TGTGCCAGCAGTTCCGGGACACCTACACCTAGGGAGCAGTTCTTC.

The CDR3 bases are TGTGCCAGCAGTCTGAAGGCTGGACTAGAGCGGGAGCAGTTCTTC. As protein: CASSLKAGLEREQFF. The chain recombines TRBV6-5 with TRBJ2-1, with 7 bases fitting TRBD2. Germline V gene data show CDR1 as MNHEY and CDR2 as SVGAGI. V lost 5 bases, J lost 10 bases, and 14 bases stayed unmatched. The CDR3 runs 15 residues.

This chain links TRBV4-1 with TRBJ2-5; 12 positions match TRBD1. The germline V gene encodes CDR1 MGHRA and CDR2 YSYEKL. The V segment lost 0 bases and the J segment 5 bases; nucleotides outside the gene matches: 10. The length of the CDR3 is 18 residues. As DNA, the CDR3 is TGCGCCAGCAGCCAAGATGTGGGGACAGGGGGCGGTAGGGAGACCCAGTACTTC. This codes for CASSQDVGTGGGRETQYF.

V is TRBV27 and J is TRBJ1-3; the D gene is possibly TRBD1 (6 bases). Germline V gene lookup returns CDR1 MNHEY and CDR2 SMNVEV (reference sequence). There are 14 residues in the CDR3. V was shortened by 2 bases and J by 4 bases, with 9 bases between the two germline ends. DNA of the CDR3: TGTGCCAGCAGTTTAACAGGGTCCGGAAACACCATATATTTT. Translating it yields CASSLTGSGNTIYF.

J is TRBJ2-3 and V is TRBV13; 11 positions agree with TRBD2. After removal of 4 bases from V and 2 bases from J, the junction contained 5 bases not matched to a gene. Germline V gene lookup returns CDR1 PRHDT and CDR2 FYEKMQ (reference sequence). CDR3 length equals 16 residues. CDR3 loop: CASSSRLAGHTDTQYF. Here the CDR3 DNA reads TGTGCCAGCAGCTCCCGACTAGCGGGACACACAGATACGCAGTATTTT.

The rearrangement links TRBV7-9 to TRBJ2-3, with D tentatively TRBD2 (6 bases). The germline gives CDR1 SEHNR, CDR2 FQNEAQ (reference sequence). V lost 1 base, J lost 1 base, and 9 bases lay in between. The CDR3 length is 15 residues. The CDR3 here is CASSLEASGTDTQYF. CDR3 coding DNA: TGTGCCAGCAGCTTAGAGGCTAGCGGCACAGATACGCAGTATTTT.

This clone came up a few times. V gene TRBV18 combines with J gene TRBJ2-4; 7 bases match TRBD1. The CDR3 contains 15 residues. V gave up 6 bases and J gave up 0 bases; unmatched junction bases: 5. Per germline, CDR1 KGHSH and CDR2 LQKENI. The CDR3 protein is CASSPDRLAKNIQYF. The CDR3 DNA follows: TGTGCCAGCTCCCCGGACAGGCTAGCCAAAAACATTCAGTACTTC.

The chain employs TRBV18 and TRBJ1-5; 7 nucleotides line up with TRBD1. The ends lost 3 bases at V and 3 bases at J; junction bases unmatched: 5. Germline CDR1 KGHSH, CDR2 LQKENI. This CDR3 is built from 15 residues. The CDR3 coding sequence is TGTGCCAGCTCACCGGACAGGTTCTCCAATCAGCCCCAGCATTTT. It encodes CASSPDRFSNQPQHF.

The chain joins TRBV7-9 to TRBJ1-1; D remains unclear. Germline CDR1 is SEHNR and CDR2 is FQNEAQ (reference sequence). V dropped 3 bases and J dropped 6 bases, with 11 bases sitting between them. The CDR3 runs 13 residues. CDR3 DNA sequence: TGTGCCAGCAGCTTTTCCCAGGTCGCTGAAGCTTTCTTT. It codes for CASSFSQVAEAFF.

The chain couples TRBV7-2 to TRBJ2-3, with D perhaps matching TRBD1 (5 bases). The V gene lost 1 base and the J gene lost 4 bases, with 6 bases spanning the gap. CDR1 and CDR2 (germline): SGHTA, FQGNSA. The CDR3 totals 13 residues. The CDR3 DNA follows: TGTGCCAGCAGCTTAGTCAGGGCAGATACGCAGTATTTT. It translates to CASSLVRADTQYF.

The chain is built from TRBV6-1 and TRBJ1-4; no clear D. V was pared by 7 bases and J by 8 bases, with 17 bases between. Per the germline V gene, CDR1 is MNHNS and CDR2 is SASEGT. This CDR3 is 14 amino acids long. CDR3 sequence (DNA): TGTGCCAGCATCCCGGGGAGGGTTGGAGAAAAACTGTTTTTT. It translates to CASIPGRVGEKLFF.

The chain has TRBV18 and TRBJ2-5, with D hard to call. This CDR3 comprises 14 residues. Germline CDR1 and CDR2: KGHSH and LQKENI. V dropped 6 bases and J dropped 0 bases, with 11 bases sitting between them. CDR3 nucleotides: TGTGCCAGCTCTCGTGACTTGAACCAAGAGACCCAGTACTTC. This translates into CASSRDLNQETQYF.

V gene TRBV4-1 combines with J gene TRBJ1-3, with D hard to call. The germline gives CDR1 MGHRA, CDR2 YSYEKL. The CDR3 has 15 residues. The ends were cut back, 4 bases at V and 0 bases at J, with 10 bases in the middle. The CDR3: CASSLGGFSGNTIYF. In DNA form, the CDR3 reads TGCGCCAGCAGCCTAGGAGGTTTCTCTGGAAACACCATATATTTT.

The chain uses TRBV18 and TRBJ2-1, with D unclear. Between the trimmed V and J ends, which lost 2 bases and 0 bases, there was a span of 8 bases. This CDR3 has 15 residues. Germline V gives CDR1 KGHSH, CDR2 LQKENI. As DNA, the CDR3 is TGTGCCAGCTCACCAGCGGAGAGCTCCTACAATGAGCAGTTCTTC. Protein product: CASSPAESSYNEQFF.

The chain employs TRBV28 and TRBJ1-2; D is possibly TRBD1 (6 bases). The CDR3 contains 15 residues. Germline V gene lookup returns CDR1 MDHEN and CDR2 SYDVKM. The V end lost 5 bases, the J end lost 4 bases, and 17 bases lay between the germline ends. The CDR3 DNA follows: TGTGCCAGCAGTAGGGGGGAGGGCCGGGTCTATGGCTACACCTTC. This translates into CASSRGEGRVYGYTF.

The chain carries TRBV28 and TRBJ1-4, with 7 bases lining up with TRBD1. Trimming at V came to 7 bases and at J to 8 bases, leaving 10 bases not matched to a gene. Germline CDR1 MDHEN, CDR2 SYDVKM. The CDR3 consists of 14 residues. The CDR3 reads CASKPGQMIEKLFF. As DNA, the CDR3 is TGTGCCAGCAAACCGGGACAGATGATAGAAAAACTGTTTTTT.

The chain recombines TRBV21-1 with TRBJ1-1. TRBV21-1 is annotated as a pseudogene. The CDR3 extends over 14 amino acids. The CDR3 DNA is TGTGCCAGCAGCCGAGGGTGGCTGGGCACTGAAGCTTTCTTT. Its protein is CASSRGWLGTEAFF.

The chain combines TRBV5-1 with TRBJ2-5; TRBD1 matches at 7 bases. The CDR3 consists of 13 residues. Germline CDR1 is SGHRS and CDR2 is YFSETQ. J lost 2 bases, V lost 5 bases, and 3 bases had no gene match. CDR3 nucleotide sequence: TGCGCCAGCAGACAGGGGATTCAAGAGACCCAGTACTTC. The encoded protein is CASRQGIQETQYF.